This T cell receptor (beta chain) was found in a study of T cells in Graves' hyperthyroidism and ophthalmopathy. This clonotype was seen repeatedly, ten times or more. Amplification yielded TCR beta CDR3 regions, with RNA transcripts as the source. The HTBI primer set drove a first-round RT-PCR of the TCR CDR3. TCRdb re-analysed the multiplex PCR reads in MiXCR, keeping a single row per CDR3 protein. Of 350,000 or so distinct CDR3 sequences in the sample, under 25% are singletons; the top ten hold roughly 52%. The CDR3 is 17 amino acids. Deletions cut 2 bases from V and 3 bases from J, with 21 bases between. Germline V CDR1 and CDR2: DFQATT, SNEGSKA (reference sequence).

The sample taken for sequencing was blood. V usage is TRBV20-1 and J usage is TRBJ2-3; TRBD1 is a possible D gene (5 bases). This clonotype was sampled from a woman aged 50 to 60 with Graves' hyperthyroidism. CDR3 amino acids: CSARTGAGRPSTDTQYF. CDR3 in DNA: TGCAGTGCTAGAACTGGGGCAGGGCGTCCTAGTACAGATACGCAGTATTTT.